These T cell receptor beta chains were read from a single sample in a study of siplizumab effects on memory and regulatory T cells. Sequencing used immunoSEQ multiplex PCR; TCRdb keeps in-frame clones, though not all of them. This sample has about 40,000 clones, with around 89% found just once. Material: naive CD4+ T cells sorted from blood. The origin of the receptors is a human donor in good health. The conserved cysteine and the conserved F or W are not part of the CDR3 here. Each record gives: V gene, CDR3 protein.

>TRBV27
ASTRGGLNEQF
>TRBV6-5
ASSRGTFYEQY
>TRBV5-1
ASSTGFVVNEQF
>TRBV21-1
ASSKDERGPNYGYT
>TRBV7-9
AIRTGNYEQY
>TRBV6-5
ASSYSGRLSYEQY
>TRBV19
ASRTGSNTGELF
>TRBV7-2
ASSLDQTQY
>TRBV5-1
ASSTTGSNEQF
>TRBV7-3
ASSLASGSPIINNEQF
>TRBV7-2
ASSLDLQGTGQPQH
>TRBV29-1
SVVVGARYNYGYT
>TRBV7-2
ASSPGANYGYT
>TRBV7-9
ASTPGTSGSWSTDTQY
>TRBV19
ASSTNREREQY